This T cell receptor beta chain is from a study of cytomegalovirus exposure and HLA in healthy donors. In germline, CDR1 is SGHDN, CDR2 FVKESK. After removal of 1 base from V and 7 bases from J, the junction contained 7 bases not matched to a gene. There are 14 residues in the CDR3. It was with 60 Vbeta and 13 Jbeta primers that the PCR ran. Using immunoSEQ multiplex PCR, the repertoire was profiled, and TCRdb retains in-frame clones only, with some absent. The listing contains about 88,000 clones. The sequenced sample was PBMCs. The source is a girl aged 10-17 years in good health and CMV-seropositive. The chain joins TRBV14 to TRBJ2-7; 7 nucleotides match TRBD2. The CDR3: CASSQVGAGDEQYV. For the CDR3, the DNA is TGTGCCAGCAGCCAAGTCGGCGCGGGGGATGAGCAGTACGTC.